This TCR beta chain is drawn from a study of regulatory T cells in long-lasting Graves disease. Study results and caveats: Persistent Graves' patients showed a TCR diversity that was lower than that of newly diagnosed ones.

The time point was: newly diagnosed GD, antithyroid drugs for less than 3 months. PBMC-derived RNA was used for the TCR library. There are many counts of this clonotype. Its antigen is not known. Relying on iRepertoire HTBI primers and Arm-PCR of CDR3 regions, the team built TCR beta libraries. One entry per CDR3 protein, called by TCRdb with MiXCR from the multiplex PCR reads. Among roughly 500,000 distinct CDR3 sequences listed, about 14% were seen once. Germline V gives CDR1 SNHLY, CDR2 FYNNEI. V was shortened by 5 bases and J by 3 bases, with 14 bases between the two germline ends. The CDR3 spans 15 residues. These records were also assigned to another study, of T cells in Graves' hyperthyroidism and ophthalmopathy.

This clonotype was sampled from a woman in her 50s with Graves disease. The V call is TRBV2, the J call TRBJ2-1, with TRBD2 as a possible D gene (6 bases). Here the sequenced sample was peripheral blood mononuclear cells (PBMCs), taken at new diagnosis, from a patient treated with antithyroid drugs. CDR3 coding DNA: TGTGCCAGCAGTTCTCGGGAGATCCTCTACAATGAGCAGTTCTTC. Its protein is CASSSREILYNEQFF.